The 10 T cell receptor beta chains in this list originate from one sample, sequenced in a study of T cell changes during pregnancy in multiple sclerosis. The data were produced by immunoSEQ multiplex PCR, yet TCRdb's version contains in-frame clones alone and is incomplete. The table has about 43,000 clones, roughly 93% seen once; the top ten hold 1.4%. Material: PBMCs (not recorded whether the cells were cultured). The receptors were sampled from a female donor with multiple sclerosis, enrolled in a pregnancy study.

The chain is built from TRBV5-4 and TRBJ1-1, with D possibly matching TRBD1 (6 bases). Trimming removed 0 bases at V and 0 bases at J, with 9 bases between. Germline V gene sequence: CDR1 SGHNT, CDR2 YYREEE (reference sequence). The CDR3 spans 15 residues. The CDR3 DNA follows: TGTGCCAGCAGCTTGGACGGACAGATGAACACTGAAGCTTTCTTT. Its translation is CASSLDGQMNTEAFF.

J is TRBJ1-1 and V is TRBV5-4, with D possibly matching TRBD1 (5 bases). The CDR3 is 15 amino acids. Trimming removed 0 bases from V and 0 bases from J, with 9 bases in between. The germline V gene has CDR1 SGHNT and CDR2 YYREEE (reference sequence). The CDR3 sequence is CASSLGGQMNTEAFF. The CDR3 bases are TGTGCCAGCAGCTTGGGCGGACAAATGAACACTGAAGCTTTCTTT.

The gene calls are TRBV19 and TRBJ2-1; 10 bases are a match to TRBD2. CDR3 length: 18 residues. Trimming cost V 4 bases and J 4 bases; bases outside gene matches: 13. Germline-derived CDR1 and CDR2 are LNHDA and SQIVND (reference sequence). CDR3 DNA: TGTGCCAGTAGTAACGAACGGGTTAGCGGGAGGCAATACAATGAGCAGTTCTTC. Amino acid sequence: CASSNERVSGRQYNEQFF.

The chain joins TRBV6-6 to TRBJ1-2; the D gene is possibly TRBD1 (6 bases). CDR3 length: 15 amino acids. With 10 bases removed from V and 4 bases from J, the gap between germline ends came to 22 bases. The germline V gene encodes CDR1 MNHNY and CDR2 SVGAGI (reference sequence). CDR3 amino acids: CAIAPASGGSYGYTF. The CDR3 DNA is TGTGCCATCGCACCGGCCAGTGGGGGCTCCTATGGCTACACCTTC.

This rearrangement joins TRBV9 to TRBJ1-1; maybe TRBD1 (6 bases). The CDR3 is 15 amino acids. V lost 0 bases, J lost 1 base, and 10 bases lay in between. In germline, CDR1 is SGDLS, CDR2 YYNGEE. CDR3 residues: CASSVGGLGNTEAFF. CDR3 coding DNA: TGTGCCAGCAGCGTAGGGGGGCTTGGGAACACTGAAGCTTTCTTT.

The chain recombines TRBV5-5 with TRBJ2-7; 13 nucleotides line up with TRBD2. V shed 4 bases, J shed 5 bases, and the junction held 6 bases outside the gene matches. The CDR3 extends over 15 amino acids. CDR1 SGHKS and CDR2 YYEKEE come from the germline V gene (reference sequence). The CDR3 bases are TGTGCCAGCAGCCGACTAGCGGGAGGAGTAAACGAGCAGTACTTC. It specifies CASSRLAGGVNEQYF.

CDR3 coding DNA: TGTGCCAGCAGCTCCAGACAGGGTCGGGGCACTGAAGCTTTCTTT. This sequence encodes CASSSRQGRGTEAFF. The rearrangement uses TRBV7-9 and TRBJ1-1, with 7 bases lining up with TRBD1. Trimming took 4 bases from V and 4 from J; bases not matched to a gene: 9. The germline CDR1 and CDR2 sequences are SEHNR and FQNEAQ (reference sequence). The CDR3 extends over 15 amino acids.

The CDR3 protein is CASSLATGHTGELFF. CDR3 coding DNA: TGTGCCAGCAGCTTGGCCACCGGGCACACCGGGGAGCTGTTTTTT. The J gene is TRBJ2-2, the V gene TRBV5-5; unclear D gene. V lost 0 bases to trimming and J lost 3 bases, with 9 bases between them. This CDR3 has 15 amino acids. Germline CDR1 SGHKS, CDR2 YYEKEE (reference sequence). The full variable domain, in which reference TRBV5-5 and TRBJ2-2 provide the parts outside the CDR3, is DAGVTQSPTHLIKTRGQQVTLRCSPISGHKSVSWYQQVLGQGPQFIFQYYEKEERGRGNFPDRFSARQFPNYSSELNVNALLLGDSALYLCASSLATGHTGELFFGEGSRLTVL.

This clone appeared once. The J gene is TRBJ1-1, the V gene TRBV5-4; 7 bases align to TRBD1. The CDR3 runs to 13 residues. Germline V CDR1 and CDR2: SGHNT, YYREEE (reference sequence). V lost 4 bases to trimming and J lost 4 bases; unmatched junction nucleotides: 4. CDR3 sequence (DNA): TGTGCCAGCAGCAGAAACAGGGGCACTGAAGCTTTCTTT. Its translation is CASSRNRGTEAFF.

CDR3 sequence: CASSLIGTLGIDEQFF. The CDR3 bases are TGTGCCAGCAGCTTAATTGGGACTCTCGGAATCGATGAGCAGTTCTTC. J is TRBJ2-1 and V is TRBV13, with D possibly TRBD2 on 6 matching bases. Germline lookup yields CDR1 PRHDT and CDR2 FYEKMQ (reference sequence). V lost 2 bases, J lost 8 bases, and 19 bases lay in between. There are 16 residues in the CDR3.